This T cell receptor beta chain was captured in a study of blood T cell repertoires in COVID-19. Germline V gene data show CDR1 as SGHRS and CDR2 as YFSETQ. The CDR3 length is 16 residues. The V end was cut by 4 bases, the J end by 6 bases, with 20 bases between. Using immunoSEQ multiplex PCR, the repertoire was profiled, and TCRdb retains in-frame clones only, with some absent. The top ten hold approximately 8.9% of the sample, which has roughly 190,000 clones, approximately 85% seen once. The clonotype comes from a woman aged 60 to 75 with acute or convalescent COVID-19. What was sequenced was peripheral blood. The V gene is TRBV5-1, the J gene TRBJ2-1; possibly TRBD1 for D (5 bases). The chain's CDR3 is CASSPQTLNRGNEQFF. The DNA for the CDR3 is TGCGCCAGCAGCCCCCAGACACTAAATAGGGGCAATGAGCAGTTCTTC.